This TCR beta chain was recorded in a study of cytomegalovirus exposure and HLA in healthy donors. Researchers ran the PCR with 60 Vbeta and 13 Jbeta primers. The repertoire was sequenced with immunoSEQ multiplex PCR; TCRdb's copy has only in-frame clones and lacks some. The repertoire has 110,000 to 150,000 clones, 65% to 85% of them found once; the top ten carry 3.9%. Trimming at V came to 7 bases and at J to 0 bases, leaving 5 bases not matched to a gene. CDR1 is SQVTM and CDR2 is ANQGSEA in the germline V gene. CDR3 length equals 13 residues. The receptor's source is a male donor in good health and CMV-seronegative. Sequenced material: PBMCs. The rearrangement links TRBV29-1 to TRBJ2-7; TRBD2 matches at 8 bases. This CDR3 reads CSASGGSSYEQYF. Written as DNA, the CDR3 is TGCAGCGCGTCGGGAGGGTCCTCCTACGAGCAGTACTTC.